This T cell receptor beta chain was observed in a study of cytomegalovirus exposure and HLA in healthy donors. Findings and limits, study-wide: V- and J-gene trimming of TCR beta was linked (in a later analysis) to a missense DCLRE1C variant. Researchers catalogued roughly 170 TCR beta chains as cytomegalovirus-associated. An ancestry cluster, one associated with Asian ancestry, reportedly showed fewer N-insertions than the 666-donor mean in a later analysis. Many donors shared some public TCRs, even though most TCR sequences were rare.

On this clone itself: The antigen is not known.

PCR employed 60 Vbeta and 13 Jbeta primers. The method was immunoSEQ multiplex PCR; TCRdb's version includes in-frame clones alone and lacks a portion of them. In the table there are 90,000 or so clones, roughly 67% of which are singletons. Input material: PBMCs. This clonotype originated in a boy between 5 and 17 years old in good health and CMV-seropositive.

The CDR3 DNA follows: TGTGCCAGTAGTTCGGGACTAGCGGGAGGTCTTAGCACAGATACGCAGTATTTT. Amino acids: CASSSGLAGGLSTDTQYF. This chain uses TRBV19 with TRBJ2-3; 15 bases align to TRBD2. This CDR3 region has 18 residues. The trim removed 5 bases at V and 0 bases at J, leaving 6 bases unmatched. Germline V gives CDR1 LNHDA, CDR2 SQIVND (reference sequence).